This TCR beta chain appears in the sequencing data of a study of post-analysis software for immune sequencing data. Study in general: The courses of disease that were included comprised relapsing-remitting, secondary progressive and progressive-relapsing multiple sclerosis. Study-level results: Roughly 5 TRBV segments, TRBV5-6, TRBV5-1 and TRBV20-1 among them, were found more frequent in patients than controls.

The V segment lost 7 bases and the J segment 7 bases; nucleotides outside the gene matches: 10. The germline V gene has CDR1 SQVTM and CDR2 ANQGSEA. The CDR3 has 14 residues. TCR beta libraries were prepared from cDNA with unique molecular identifiers. TCRdb re-derived calls from the PCR reads in MiXCR, one entry per CDR3 protein. The repertoire holds approximately 690,000 distinct CDR3 sequences, 55% to 70% seen once, with 11% in the top ten. In its sample, this clonotype was seen a few times. No antigen is known for it. The chain carries TRBV29-1 and TRBJ2-1; TRBD2 aligns across 10 bases. The clonotype was recovered from a girl aged 2 to 10 with multiple sclerosis. Sequenced sample: blood. The CDR3 bases are TGCAGCGGCAAGATAGCGGGGGGTAGTAATGAGCAGTTCTTC. Its protein is CSGKIAGGSNEQFF.